The rows below give T cell receptor beta chains drawn from one sample of a study of PD-1 blockade in classical Hodgkin lymphoma. Method: immunoSEQ multiplex PCR; TCRdb's copy keeps in-frame clones and lacks some. Among around 28,000 clones listed, over 65% were seen once. The source material was peripheral blood mononuclear cells (PBMCs), sampled before the second cycle of nivolumab. Every receptor here comes from a human donor with classical Hodgkin lymphoma. Both conserved end residues are part of each CDR3. The order of the fields is D gene, J gene, V gene, clone size, CDR3 protein, CDR3 DNA. D genes are given only for firm matches. Part of the rows lack a size; the others show once, few, many or a class for expanded clones.

TRBD1 | TRBJ1-2 | TRBV15 | . | CATSRGDREYGYTF | TGTGCCACCAGCAGAGGGGACAGGGAGTATGGTTACACCTTC
. | TRBJ1-1 | TRBV19 | . | CASSAGLSTEAFF | TGTGCCAGTAGCGCGGGACTGAGCACTGAAGCTTTCTTT
TRBD1 | TRBJ1-5 | TRBV5-1 | . | CASSLGQGSQPQHF | TGCGCCAGCAGCTTGGGACAGGGGAGTCAGCCCCAGCATTTT
. | TRBJ1-1 | TRBV7-9 | . | CASSFPQGNTEAFF | TGTGCCAGCAGCTTCCCGCAAGGAAACACTGAAGCTTTCTTT
. | TRBJ1-4 | TRBV28 | . | CASSPGGRGNEKLFF | TGTGCCAGCAGCCCCGGCGGACGGGGGAATGAAAAACTGTTTTTT
TRBD2 | TRBJ2-7 | TRBV27 | . | CASSLSAGRRGEQYF | TGTGCCAGCAGTTTATCAGCGGGGCGTCGGGGCGAGCAGTACTTC
. | TRBJ2-2 | TRBV7-8 | . | CASSLGGGPGELFF | TGTGCCAGCAGCTTAGGTGGGGGGCCCGGGGAGCTGTTTTTT
. | TRBJ1-1 | TRBV9 | . | CASSLSGQTEAFF | TGTGCCAGCAGCTTATCTGGACAGACTGAAGCTTTCTTT
. | TRBJ1-2 | TRBV7-2 | . | CASSSGAPYGYTF | TGTGCCAGCAGTTCCGGGGCTCCATATGGCTACACCTTC
. | TRBJ1-2 | TRBV9 | . | CASSVGEEVYGYTF | TGTGCCAGCAGCGTAGGGGAGGAGGTCTATGGCTACACCTTC
. | TRBJ1-1 | TRBV18 | . | CASLRDTNTEAFF | TGTGCCAGCCTACGCGACACGAACACTGAAGCTTTCTTT
. | TRBJ1-1 | TRBV25-1 | once | CASRAGATEAFF | TGTGCCAGCAGAGCAGGGGCCACTGAAGCTTTCTTT
. | TRBJ1-1 | TRBV5-5 | . | CASSFFGPGDGTEAFF | TGTGCCAGCAGCTTTTTTGGTCCCGGGGACGGCACTGAAGCTTTCTTT
. | TRBJ1-1 | TRBV10-3 | . | CAATGRLNTEAFF | TGTGCCGCAACGGGACGCTTGAACACTGAAGCTTTCTTT
. | TRBJ1-1 | TRBV19 | . | CASSIGGGTEAFF | TGTGCCAGTAGTATAGGTGGGGGCACTGAAGCTTTCTTT
. | TRBJ2-3 | TRBV6-5 | . | CASSHKDTQYF | TGTGCCAGCAGTCACAAGGATACGCAGTATTTT
. | TRBJ1-4 | TRBV4-3 | . | CASKSLGPSTNEKLFF | TGCGCCAGCAAGAGCCTGGGGCCTTCAACTAATGAAAAACTGTTTTTT
TRBD1 | TRBJ1-4 | TRBV9 | . | CASSKGQGRTNEKLFF | TGTGCCAGCAGCAAAGGACAGGGTAGGACTAATGAAAAACTGTTTTTT
. | TRBJ1-2 | TRBV6-5 | . | CASTRGGMENYGYTF | TGTGCCAGCACTCGAGGGGGGATGGAGAACTATGGCTACACCTTC
TRBD2 | TRBJ2-7 | TRBV6-5 | . | CASSTRTSGRWQQYF | TGTGCCAGCAGTACCAGGACTAGCGGGAGGTGGCAGCAGTACTTC
. | TRBJ1-2 | TRBV11-2 | . | CASRSPGTGSSGYTF | TGTGCCAGCAGAAGCCCCGGTACAGGGTCGTCCGGCTACACCTTC
TRBD2 | TRBJ2-5 | TRBV30 | . | CAWTSGRATGETQYF | TGTGCCTGGACTAGCGGGAGGGCCACGGGGGAGACCCAGTACTTC
. | TRBJ1-2 | TRBV25-1 | . | CASSEYNYGYTF | TGTGCCAGCAGTGAATATAACTATGGCTACACCTTC
. | TRBJ1-2 | TRBV27 | . | CASPVIRQCYGYTF | TGTGCCAGCCCAGTTATACGACAGTGCTATGGCTACACCTTC
TRBD2 | TRBJ2-5 | TRBV7-9 | . | CASSLAVASGAQETQYF | TGTGCCAGCAGCTTAGCGGTGGCTAGCGGTGCACAAGAGACCCAGTACTTC